A selection of T cell receptor beta chains follows, all from one sample in a study of cytomegalovirus exposure and HLA in healthy donors. Data came from immunoSEQ multiplex PCR; TCRdb stores just in-frame clones and leaves some out. The sample has approximately 150,000 clones, roughly 80% seen once. The specimen was PBMCs. All receptors come from a man aged 45-65 years in good health and CMV-seropositive. CDR3s include the opening cysteine and the closing phenylalanine or tryptophan. Fields, in order: V gene, D gene, J gene, clone size, CDR3 protein, CDR3 DNA. The D gene is left open where the match is weak. Clone size is shown for a subset of rows, as once, few, many or a class of expanded clone.

TRBV15	TRBD2	TRBJ2-5	NA	CATSRDRSSGGPPHNPQYF	TGTGCCACCAGCAGAGATCGGTCTAGCGGGGGGCCCCCCCACAATCCCCAGTACTTC
TRBV7-9	TRBD2	TRBJ2-1	NA	CASSTGGAHNEQFF	TGTGCCAGCAGCACGGGGGGGGCCCACAATGAGCAGTTCTTC
TRBV1	NA	TRBJ2-7	few	CTSSQRRTSGRLPIEQYF	TGCACCAGCAGCCAAAGACGGACTAGCGGGAGACTTCCTATTGAGCAGTACTTC
TRBV25-1	TRBD1	TRBJ1-1	NA	CASKQDRGYTEAFF	TGTGCCAGCAAGCAGGACAGGGGTTACACTGAAGCTTTCTTT
TRBV7-9	TRBD1	TRBJ2-1	few	CASLDTGQGHNEQFF	TGTGCCAGCCTGGACACGGGACAGGGACACAATGAGCAGTTCTTC
TRBV6-6	TRBD1	TRBJ1-1	NA	CASSLDRVNTEAFF	TGTGCCAGCAGTTTGGACAGGGTGAACACTGAAGCTTTCTTT
TRBV1	NA	TRBJ2-5	NA	CTSSPLTLAGAPQETQYF	TGCACCAGCAGCCCCTTGACCCTAGCGGGGGCTCCCCAAGAGACCCAGTACTTC
TRBV2	TRBD2	TRBJ2-3	NA	CASSLPTSGGRTSTDTQYF	TGTGCCAGCAGTCTCCCAACTAGCGGGGGGAGAACTAGCACAGATACGCAGTATTTT
TRBV5-8	NA	TRBJ1-2	NA	CASSLGGDISYGYTF	TGTGCCAGCAGCTTAGGGGGAGACATATCCTATGGCTACACCTTC
TRBV5-1	TRBD1	TRBJ2-2	NA	CASSLQGEAGELFF	TGCGCCAGCAGCTTACAGGGGGAGGCCGGGGAGCTGTTTTTT
TRBV30	NA	TRBJ2-7	NA	CAWSQGYEQYF	TGTGCCTGGAGCCAGGGCTACGAGCAGTACTTC
TRBV5-1	TRBD1	TRBJ1-1	NA	CASSVQGEYTEAFF	TGCGCCAGCAGCGTACAGGGGGAATACACTGAAGCTTTCTTT
TRBV9	TRBD2	TRBJ2-1	few	CASSRGGSSYNEQFF	TGTGCCAGCAGCCGGGGGGGAAGCTCCTACAATGAGCAGTTCTTC
TRBV7-2	NA	TRBJ2-7	NA	CASSLSRGYEQYF	TGTGCCAGCAGCTTATCCCGGGGCTACGAGCAGTACTTC
TRBV28	NA	TRBJ2-3	NA	CASRTGGTDTQYF	TGTGCCAGCAGGACCGGGGGCACAGATACGCAGTATTTT
TRBV30	NA	TRBJ2-5	NA	CACLEGPSREGTQYF	TGTGCCTGCCTCGAGGGCCCCAGCCGTGAAGGGACCCAGTACTTC
TRBV7-3	TRBD2	TRBJ2-1	NA	CASSLIAGGNNEQFF	TGTGCCAGCAGCTTAATAGCGGGAGGGAACAATGAGCAGTTCTTC
TRBV7-2	NA	TRBJ2-3	once	CASRILAGTSADTQYF	TGTGCCAGCAGGATACTAGCTGGCACTTCGGCAGATACGCAGTATTTT
TRBV14	TRBD1	TRBJ2-7	NA	CASSLTGYTYEQYF	TGTGCCAGCAGCCTGACAGGGTATACCTACGAGCAGTACTTC
TRBV29-1	TRBD1	TRBJ2-3	NA	CSAGQGSTDTQYF	TGCAGCGCCGGACAGGGGAGCACAGATACGCAGTATTTT
TRBV20-1	NA	TRBJ1-1	NA	CRSLRGTEAFF	TGCAGAAGTTTGCGGGGCACTGAAGCTTTCTTT
TRBV7-3	NA	TRBJ1-5	NA	CASSLIGGNNQPQHF	TGTGCCAGCAGCTTAATCGGGGGGAACAATCAGCCCCAGCATTTT